This T cell receptor beta chain was sequenced for a study of blood T cells in healthy people across ages. The germline gives CDR1 SQVTM, CDR2 ANQGSEA. The CDR3 runs 14 residues. Trimming removed 3 bases from V and 3 bases from J, with 13 bases in between. This clonotype was observed a handful of times. Sample-barcoded 5' priming and a J-beta primer mix drove a second PCR of about 7 to 11 cycles. From the 5' RACE reads, TCRdb called clonotypes with MiXCR, one entry per CDR3 protein. The table shows roughly 570,000 distinct CDR3 sequences, with 27% occurring only once. The receptor's source is a woman aged 70-85 years in good health. The V and J genes are TRBV29-1 and TRBJ2-3; D might be TRBD1 or TRBD2, each matching 5 bases. The sample taken for sequencing was blood. This CDR3 is CSVDRGFKTDTQYF. CDR3 in DNA: TGCAGCGTTGATCGGGGCTTTAAAACAGATACGCAGTATTTT.